This entry features one TCR beta chain sequence. What it binds is not known. This sample also contains other DNA sequences that code for the same CDR3. Trimming took off 4 bases at V and 1 base at J, with 12 bases between the two ends. The CDR3 sequence is 15 residues long. CDR1 SGHRS and CDR2 YFSETQ come from the germline V gene. This record comes from a study of shared clonotypes between healthy human individuals. Turning to the study itself: Sampling drew on donors who were a couple of women and three men aged 18 to 49.

Several immunoSEQ plates received, in even portions, the genomic DNA of each subset. Repertoires were generated with immunoSEQ multiplex PCR, while TCRdb's copy carries only in-frame clones and drops some. The data contain a few million clones, around 92% of them singletons. Study-wide results and limits: A few donors held about 4.5% of naive CD4 clonotypes in common.

This TCR derives from a man younger than 35 in good health. Some clones in this sample may be carry-over from other donors' samples. The chain links TRBV5-1 to TRBJ2-1; D tentatively reads TRBD1 or TRBD2 (5 bases each). Specimen: naive CD4+ T cells from PBMCs. Specified subset: CD45RA+ positively selected. The CDR3 loop reads CASSPGTVSYNEQFF. The CDR3 DNA sequence: TGCGCCAGCAGCCCTGGGACGGTTTCCTACAATGAGCAGTTCTTC.